The 27 T cell receptor beta chains given below trace back to one sample, sequenced in a study of blood T cell repertoires in COVID-19. This table comes from immunoSEQ multiplex PCR, and its TCRdb copy is limited to in-frame clones, with some not included. The data hold hundreds of thousands of clones, with 80% to 85% observed a single time. Sequencing input: peripheral blood. The receptors stem from a woman over 75 with active or convalescent COVID-19.

The rearrangement links TRBV13 to TRBJ2-1; D gene uncertain. The length of the CDR3 is 15 residues. Germline V gene data show CDR1 as PRHDT and CDR2 as FYEKMQ (reference sequence). V was clipped by 7 bases and J by 6 bases, with 19 bases between them. CDR3 amino acids: CASNPRLVAGNEQFF. The CDR3 bases are TGTGCCAGCAATCCGCGGCTTGTCGCCGGCAATGAGCAGTTCTTC.

About this clone itself: In the same sample, other DNA sequences code for this CDR3. The rearrangement links TRBV7-2 to TRBJ2-7; TRBD2 matches at 8 bases. Germline V gives CDR1 SGHTA, CDR2 FQGNSA. This CDR3 contains 14 residues. Germline trimming cut 1 base from V and 1 base from J; bases unmatched to any gene: 0. The CDR3 protein is CASSLGGGSYEQYF. The DNA for the CDR3 is TGTGCCAGCAGCTTAGGCGGGGGGTCCTACGAGCAGTACTTC.

The J gene is TRBJ2-1, the V gene TRBV6-6; a possible D gene is TRBD1 (6 bases). Germline-derived CDR1 and CDR2 are MNHNY and SVGAGI (reference sequence). The V gene lost 6 bases and the J gene lost 6 bases, with 18 bases spanning the gap. This CDR3 spans 15 amino acids. This chain's CDR3 is CASSPRGSTGNEQFF. The CDR3 nucleotides are TGTGCCAGCAGCCCCAGGGGTTCCACGGGCAATGAGCAGTTCTTC.

The chain couples TRBV12-3 or TRBV12-4 to TRBJ2-5; D is unclear. The CDR3 extends over 12 amino acids. V was pared by 3 bases and J by 5 bases, with 7 bases between. The CDR3 coding sequence is TGTGCCAGCAGTTTTATCCGGGAGACCCAGTACTTC. Translated: CASSFIRETQYF.

The chain joins TRBV7-9 to TRBJ1-6, with 7 bases matching TRBD1. The CDR3 has 14 amino acids. CDR1 is SEHNR, CDR2 FQNEAQ, per germline (reference sequence). V dropped 2 bases and J dropped 8; count of bases not matched to a gene: 3. CDR3 sequence: CASSLQGDYSPLHF. The CDR3 DNA is TGTGCCAGCAGCTTACAGGGGGATTATTCACCCCTCCACTTT. The whole variable domain, filled in from reference TRBV7-9 and TRBJ1-6, reads DTGVSQNPRHKITKRGQNVTFRCDPISEHNRLYWYRQTLGQGPEFLTYFQNEAQLEKSRLLSDRFSAERPKGSFSTLEIQRTEQGDSAMYLCASSLQGDYSPLHFGNGTRLTVT.

The chain employs TRBV10-3 and TRBJ1-2; possible D gene TRBD1, 5 bases. The V gene's germline CDR1 is ENHRY and CDR2 SYGVKD. V was shortened by 2 bases and J by 7 bases, with 8 bases between the two germline ends. The CDR3 totals 12 residues. The CDR3 coding sequence is TGTGCCATCAGTGAGCTTAGGGGTGGCTACACCTTC. It yields the protein CAISELRGGYTF.

The DNA of the CDR3 is TGTGCCAGCAGACAAGAGACAGGGAGAGATCAGCCCCAGCATTTT. This codes for CASRQETGRDQPQHF. The chain has TRBV7-2 and TRBJ1-5; 7 nucleotides align to TRBD1. The CDR3 has 15 residues. V lost 6 bases, J lost 5 bases, and 10 bases stayed unmatched. Germline loops: CDR1 SGHTA, CDR2 FQGNSA.

This clone appeared a few times. The chain couples TRBV7-9 to TRBJ1-1; weak D call: TRBD1 (5 bases). This CDR3 is 14 amino acids long. Trimming pared 2 bases from V and 8 bases from J, leaving 15 bases between. CDR1 is SEHNR, CDR2 FQNEAQ, per germline (reference sequence). The DNA for the CDR3 is TGTGCCAGCAGCTTAACAGGCAACCCGACGGAAGCTTTCTTT. It encodes CASSLTGNPTEAFF. The whole variable domain, remainder taken from reference TRBV7-9 and TRBJ1-1, is DTGVSQNPRHKITKRGQNVTFRCDPISEHNRLYWYRQTLGQGPEFLTYFQNEAQLEKSRLLSDRFSAERPKGSFSTLEIQRTEQGDSAMYLCASSLTGNPTEAFFGQGTRLTVV.

The chain has TRBV7-2 and TRBJ2-5, with 12 bases lining up with TRBD1. CDR3 length: 18 residues. Germline V gene data show CDR1 as SGHTA and CDR2 as FQGNSA. The junction had 6 bases not matched to a gene; V was cut back by 0 bases and J by 1 base. In nucleotides, the CDR3 is TGTGCCAGCAGCTTAGCGGGACAGGGGGCGCCTGGCCAAGAGACCCAGTACTTC. Its protein is CASSLAGQGAPGQETQYF. Variable domain in full (rest from reference TRBV7-2 and TRBJ2-5): GAGVSQSPSNKVTEKGKDVELRCDPISGHTALYWYRQSLGQGLEFLIYFQGNSAPDKSGLPSDRFSAERTGGSVSTLTIQRTQQEDSAVYLCASSLAGQGAPGQETQYFGPGTRLLVL.

This clone was seen only a few times. The chain couples TRBV19 to TRBJ2-7; TRBD1 aligns across 12 bases. The V and J ends lost 8 bases and 4 bases, in that order; junction bases with no gene match: 9. Germline V gene data show CDR1 as LNHDA and CDR2 as SQIVND (reference sequence). This CDR3 spans 15 amino acids. The CDR3 nucleotides read TGTGCCAGTTGCTACCGGGACAGGGGGCCTTACGAGCAGTACTTC. Translation: CASCYRDRGPYEQYF.

The chain combines TRBV5-5 with TRBJ1-6; D ambiguous. Trimming cost V 0 bases and J 7 bases, with 5 bases left between them. The germline V gene encodes CDR1 SGHKS and CDR2 YYEKEE (reference sequence). This CDR3 contains 13 residues. The CDR3 reads CASSLVENSPLHF. Here the CDR3 DNA reads TGTGCCAGCAGCTTGGTGGAGAATTCACCCCTCCACTTT.

V gene TRBV29-1 combines with J gene TRBJ2-1, with TRBD1 identical over 9 bases. The CDR3 runs to 15 residues. Germline CDR1 SQVTM, CDR2 ANQGSEA. Trimming at V came to 6 bases and at J to 8 bases, leaving 14 bases not matched to a gene. The CDR3 protein is CSVPPGQGILDEQFF. CDR3 sequence (DNA): TGCAGCGTGCCCCCGGGACAGGGAATTCTCGATGAGCAGTTCTTC.

The chain carries TRBV12-3 or TRBV12-4 and TRBJ1-2; 7 bases align to TRBD1. The CDR3 has 13 residues. V lost 7 bases and J lost 2; bases outside the gene matches: 4. CDR3 amino acids: CASTRGQNYGYTF. The CDR3, as DNA: TGTGCCAGCACCCGGGGACAGAACTATGGCTACACCTTC.

The chain joins TRBV5-4 to TRBJ2-7; D may be TRBD1 (7 bases). Germline V gene data show CDR1 as SGHNT and CDR2 as YYREEE (reference sequence). Trimming left V 1 base short and J 3 bases short, with 8 bases between. This CDR3 comprises 13 residues. The CDR3 DNA sequence: TGTGCCAGCAGCTTGCAGGGGGGCTACGAGCAGTACTTC. It codes for CASSLQGGYEQYF.

This clone was picked up many times. The rearrangement links TRBV5-4 to TRBJ2-7; 8 bases map to TRBD2. J lost 0 bases, V lost 0 bases, and 11 bases had no gene match. The CDR3 has 18 residues. Germline values: CDR1 SGHNT, CDR2 YYREEE (reference sequence). CDR3 sequence: CASSLGGGLAGSSYEQYF. Here the CDR3 DNA reads TGTGCCAGCAGCTTGGGGGGGGGATTAGCGGGAAGCTCCTACGAGCAGTACTTC.

V usage is TRBV18 and J usage is TRBJ2-3; 7 bases map to TRBD1. CDR1 is KGHSH, CDR2 LQKENI, per germline. The CDR3 has 14 residues. Losses at the gene ends were 3 bases for V and 4 bases for J; bases not matched to a gene: 4. In DNA, the CDR3 is TGTGCCAGCTCACCGACAGGGAGCGCAGATACGCAGTATTTT. Its protein product is CASSPTGSADTQYF. The full variable domain, completed using reference TRBV18 and TRBJ2-3, is NAGVMQNPRHLVRRRGQEARLRCSPMKGHSHVYWYRQLPEEGLKFMVYLQKENIIDESGMPKERFSAEFPKEGPSILRIQQVVRGDSAAYFCASSPTGSADTQYFGPGTRLTVL.

This chain links TRBV9 with TRBJ1-5; D gene uncertain. Per germline, CDR1 SGDLS and CDR2 YYNGEE. Trimming left V 2 bases short and J 4 bases short, with 10 bases between. CDR3 length: 14 residues. The CDR3 sequence is CASSVGGRNQPQHF. In DNA, the CDR3 is TGTGCCAGCAGCGTGGGAGGGCGAAATCAGCCCCAGCATTTT. The entire variable domain, with the rest obtained from reference TRBV9 and TRBJ1-5, is as follows: DSGVTQTPKHLITATGQRVTLRCSPRSGDLSVYWYQQSLDQGLQFLIQYYNGEERAKGNILERFSAQQFPDLHSELNLSSLELGDSALYFCASSVGGRNQPQHFGDGTRLSIL.

V gene TRBV4-3 combines with J gene TRBJ1-1, with D tentatively TRBD1 (6 bases). Germline V lookup: CDR1 LGHNA, CDR2 YSLEER. This CDR3 is built from 15 residues. V gave up 4 bases and J gave up 2 bases, with 14 bases separating them. The CDR3 protein is CASSRDGTLNTEAFF. DNA of the CDR3: TGCGCCAGCAGCCGTGACGGGACACTTAACACTGAAGCTTTCTTT.

The chain carries TRBV7-9 and TRBJ2-1; TRBD2 is a possible D gene (5 bases). CDR1 is SEHNR and CDR2 is FQNEAQ in the germline V gene (reference sequence). Trimming left V 4 bases short and J 12 bases short, with 13 bases between. This CDR3 has 12 residues. Here the CDR3 reads CASSSIPGSQFF. CDR3 DNA: TGTGCCAGCAGCTCAATCCCGGGATCGCAGTTCTTC.

This clone has ten or more counts. The chain joins TRBV20-1 to TRBJ2-1; TRBD2 agrees at 10 bases. The CDR3 length is 14 residues. Germline trimming cut 3 bases from V and 10 bases from J; bases unmatched to any gene: 9. The germline CDR1 and CDR2 sequences are DFQATT and SNEGSKA (reference sequence). DNA of the CDR3: TGCAGTGCTAGTAGTACTAGCGGGGACCGGGAGCAGTTCTTC. Its translation is CSASSTSGDREQFF.

This chain links TRBV6-2 or TRBV6-3 with TRBJ2-5; D could derive from TRBD1 or TRBD2 (7 bases each). Trimming removed 6 bases from V and 5 bases from J, with 10 bases in between. The germline CDR1 and CDR2 sequences are MNHEY and SVGEGT. This CDR3 spans 12 amino acids. The CDR3 region is CASSRGGETQYF. The CDR3, as DNA: TGTGCCAGCAGCAGGGGGGGGGAGACCCAGTACTTC.

The CDR3 sequence: CASSVGQGRNQPQHF. The CDR3 nucleotides read TGTGCCAGCAGTGTGGGACAGGGGCGGAATCAGCCCCAGCATTTT. The J gene is TRBJ1-5, the V gene TRBV2, with 10 bases matching TRBD1. Per the germline V gene, CDR1 is SNHLY and CDR2 is FYNNEI. The ends lost 4 bases at V and 4 bases at J; junction bases unmatched: 4. This CDR3 is built from 15 residues.

The chain combines TRBV3-1 (or the pseudogene TRBV3-2) with TRBJ2-3; 8 bases align to TRBD2. Germline V gene sequence: CDR1 LGHDT, CDR2 YNNKEL (reference sequence). The CDR3 is 14 residues long. The J segment lost 4 bases and the V segment lost 5 bases, leaving 5 bases of the junction unmatched. CDR3 loop: CASSTSGSADTQYF. The CDR3 DNA follows: TGTGCCAGCAGCACCAGCGGGAGCGCAGATACGCAGTATTTT.

The chain combines TRBV6-5 with TRBJ1-1; weak D call: TRBD1 (6 bases). The length of the CDR3 is 13 residues. V lost 6 bases, J lost 1 base, and 9 bases lay in between. The germline V gene has CDR1 MNHEY and CDR2 SVGAGI. CDR3: CASRWTENTEAFF. The CDR3 nucleotides read TGTGCCAGCAGATGGACAGAGAACACTGAAGCTTTCTTT.

This clone was found once. V and J are TRBV5-1 and TRBJ2-7; perhaps TRBD1 as D (5 bases). The CDR3 is 16 amino acids. Trimming shortened V by 4 bases and J by 1 base, and 18 bases separated the two germline ends. Germline V lookup: CDR1 SGHRS, CDR2 YFSETQ. CDR3 loop: CASSPPLKGLSYEQYF. Here the CDR3 DNA reads TGCGCCAGCAGCCCCCCATTAAAGGGGCTTTCCTACGAGCAGTACTTC.

This clone turned up a few times. V is TRBV11-1 and J is TRBJ1-6; D is uncertain. Germline loops: CDR1 SGHAT, CDR2 FQDESV (reference sequence). V shed 5 bases and J shed 7 bases, with 15 bases lying between them. The CDR3 totals 15 residues. The CDR3 DNA follows: TGTGCCAGCAGCCTCCGGTACCCCATAAATTCACCCCTCCACTTT. It specifies CASSLRYPINSPLHF.

J is TRBJ1-2 and V is TRBV30, with 10 bases identical to TRBD1. Unmatched junction bases numbered 4, after V lost 4 bases and J lost 5 bases. Looked up from germline, CDR1 is GTSNPN and CDR2 is SVGIG (reference sequence). The CDR3 spans 13 residues. DNA of the CDR3: TGTGCCTGGAAGGGACAGGGGTTTTATGGCTACACCTTC. Protein: CAWKGQGFYGYTF.